This T cell receptor (beta chain) was obtained from a study of cytomegalovirus exposure and HLA in healthy donors. A multiplex PCR was run with 60 Vbeta primers and 13 Jbeta primers. Authors' methods: Approximately 87 million unique TCR beta chains, roughly 10 million shared, were counted in a later analysis. Repertoires were generated with immunoSEQ multiplex PCR, while TCRdb's copy carries only in-frame clones and drops some. The V and J calls and clone size were taken over from that table, and D and trimming were inferred from the DNA. The sample lists about 110,000 clones, roughly 69% occurring once. The CDR3 spans 15 residues. From germline, CDR1 is SGHVS and CDR2 FNYEAQ. V gave up 5 bases and J gave up 5 bases, with 18 bases separating them.

V gene TRBV7-6 combines with J gene TRBJ1-1; D might be TRBD1 (5 bases). Source material: PBMCs. The origin of this receptor is a woman aged 70-85 years in good health and CMV-seropositive. The CDR3 sequence: CASSRDSTSGTEAFF. The CDR3 DNA reads as TGTGCCAGCAGCCGAGACAGTACCTCAGGAACTGAAGCTTTCTTT.